The 22 T cell receptor beta chains reported below all come from one sample, sequenced in a study of T cell responses to AZD1222 COVID-19 vaccine. Sequenced by immunoSEQ multiplex PCR; TCRdb stores in-frame clones only, minus some. The sample records over 70,000 clones, about 83% being singletons. The input for sequencing was peripheral blood, taken 28 days after the second dose of the MenACWY control vaccine. The receptors originated from an adult who received the MenACWY meningococcal vaccine as a control.

The chain couples TRBV11-3 to TRBJ2-1, with TRBD2 matching 7 bases. The V segment lost 3 bases and the J segment 8 bases; nucleotides outside the gene matches: 7. CDR1 is SGHNT and CDR2 is YENEEA in the germline V gene. CDR3 size: 14 residues. The CDR3 loop is CASSLAAGVDEQFF. The CDR3 region has the DNA TGTGCCAGCAGCTTGGCTGCGGGGGTCGATGAGCAGTTCTTC. Drawing the rest from reference TRBV11-3 and TRBJ2-1, the complete variable domain is EAGVVQSPRYKIIEKKQPVAFWCNPISGHNTLYWYLQNLGQGPELLIRYENEEAVDDSQLPKDRFSAERLKGVDSTLKIQPAELGDSAVYLCASSLAAGVDEQFFGPGTRLTVL.

This clone was found once. This chain uses TRBV6-1 with TRBJ1-6; D uncertain. The V gene lost 2 bases and the J gene lost 7 bases, with 6 bases spanning the gap. Germline V gene data show CDR1 as MNHNS and CDR2 as SASEGT. This CDR3 is 13 amino acids long. CDR3 sequence (DNA): TGTGCCAGCAGTGAATACAGAAATTCACCCCTCCACTTT. Its protein is CASSEYRNSPLHF.

The rearrangement joins TRBV3-1 (or the pseudogene TRBV3-2) to TRBJ1-1, with a possible D match to TRBD1 (5 bases). V was pared by 2 bases and J by 7 bases, with 11 bases between. The CDR3 extends over 13 amino acids. Germline CDR1 and CDR2: LGHDT and YNNKEL (reference sequence). The CDR3 nucleotides read TGTGCCAGCAGCCAAATTAGGGGTATTGAAGCTTTCTTT. Its translation is CASSQIRGIEAFF.

This sequence joins TRBV27 and TRBJ2-1; D remains ambiguous. The V gene's germline CDR1 is MNHEY and CDR2 SMNVEV (reference sequence). The ends were cut back, 2 bases at V and 8 bases at J, with 10 bases in the middle. CDR3 length: 13 amino acids. CDR3 sequence: CASSLISGHEQFF. DNA for the CDR3: TGTGCCAGCAGTTTAATTTCCGGACATGAGCAGTTCTTC.

This clone was found once. The V gene is TRBV5-1, the J gene TRBJ1-1; D unresolved. This CDR3 has 14 residues. Germline CDR1 reads SGHRS; CDR2 reads YFSETQ. The V end lost 0 bases, the J end lost 2 bases, and 8 bases lay between the germline ends. Here the CDR3 reads CASSLDAGNTEAFF. The CDR3 DNA sequence: TGCGCCAGCAGCTTGGATGCGGGAAACACTGAAGCTTTCTTT.

About this clone: The same CDR3 arises from other DNA sequences in this sample as well. The V gene is TRBV25-1, the J gene TRBJ1-3, with no clear D. CDR1 is MGHDK and CDR2 is SYGVNS in the germline V gene. Trimming took 8 bases from V and 0 from J, leaving 11 bases between them. The CDR3 spans 14 residues. CDR3 loop: CASCLNSSGNTIYF. DNA of the CDR3: TGTGCCAGCTGTCTAAACAGCTCTGGAAACACCATATATTTT. Full variable domain (remainder filled in from reference TRBV25-1 and TRBJ1-3): EADIYQTPRYLVIGTGKKITLECSQTMGHDKMYWYQQDPGMELHLIHYSYGVNSTEKGDLSSESTVSRIRTEHFPLTLESARPSHTSQYLCASCLNSSGNTIYFGEGSWLTVV.

There are a few counts of this clone. The chain is built from TRBV28 and TRBJ2-1; the D is unclear. The ends were cut back, 5 bases at V and 5 bases at J, with 10 bases in the middle. CDR1 is MDHEN, CDR2 SYDVKM, per germline. There are 13 residues in the CDR3. DNA for the CDR3: TGTGCCAGCAGTCCGCCGGCAAACAATGAGCAGTTCTTC. Translating it yields CASSPPANNEQFF.

This chain links TRBV6-5 with TRBJ2-7; D tentatively reads TRBD1 or TRBD2 (5 bases each). The CDR3 covers 15 residues. CDR1 and CDR2 (germline): MNHEY, SVGAGI. V was shortened by 7 bases and J by 2 bases, with 18 bases between the two germline ends. The CDR3 loop reads CASTIKGTAAYEQYF. The CDR3 DNA reads as TGTGCCAGCACCATAAAGGGGACGGCCGCCTACGAGCAGTACTTC.

The J gene is TRBJ1-4, the V gene TRBV6-5; the D is unclear. Trimming removed 0 bases from V and 4 bases from J, with 6 bases in between. CDR3 length: 14 residues. The germline CDR1 and CDR2 sequences are MNHEY and SVGAGI. The CDR3 nucleotides are TGTGCCAGCAGTTACTCGACCAATAATGAAAAACTGTTTTTT. Protein product: CASSYSTNNEKLFF.

V and J are TRBV4-1 and TRBJ2-1; D is ambiguous. Germline values: CDR1 MGHRA, CDR2 YSYEKL. V lost 2 bases and J 0 bases, leaving 14 bases between the germline ends. The length of the CDR3 is 17 residues. In DNA form, the CDR3 reads TGCGCCAGCAGCCAATCCATCTTTACAAGCTCCTACAATGAGCAGTTCTTC. This translates into CASSQSIFTSSYNEQFF.

The chain uses TRBV5-1 and TRBJ2-3; D gene ambiguous. Germline CDR1 and CDR2: SGHRS and YFSETQ. This CDR3 has 15 amino acids. Trimming removed 5 bases from V and 4 bases from J, with 17 bases in between. The CDR3 coding sequence is TGCGCCAGCAGTCCCGGGTTCGCCCTTGCAGATACGCAGTATTTT. Encoded protein: CASSPGFALADTQYF.

This clone ranks as medium-sized (0.01 to 0.1%). The same CDR3 also results from other DNA sequences found in this sample. The chain uses TRBV5-1 and TRBJ1-3; perhaps TRBD1 as D (6 bases). In germline, CDR1 is SGHRS, CDR2 YFSETQ. The CDR3 is 16 residues long. V dropped 4 bases and J dropped 0 bases, with 14 bases sitting between them. CDR3 protein: CASSPDSQSSGNTIYF. The CDR3 DNA reads TGCGCCAGCAGCCCGGACAGCCAATCCTCTGGAAACACCATATATTTT.

This rearrangement joins TRBV6-4 to TRBJ1-1, with TRBD1 matching 7 bases. Germline CDR1 MRHNA, CDR2 SNTAGT. With 0 bases clipped from V and 8 bases from J, the junction kept 0 bases outside the gene matches. The CDR3 sequence is 12 residues long. CDR3 protein: CASSDSTGEAFF. Here the CDR3 DNA reads TGTGCCAGCAGTGACTCGACAGGGGAAGCTTTCTTT.

V is TRBV6-6 and J is TRBJ1-1, with TRBD1 matching over 8 bases. There are 14 residues in the CDR3. Trimming took 6 bases from V and 6 from J; bases not matched to a gene: 9. Looked up from germline, CDR1 is MNHNY and CDR2 is SVGAGI (reference sequence). The CDR3 loop reads CASRSQGARPEAFF. DNA for the CDR3: TGTGCCAGCAGGTCCCAGGGGGCGAGGCCTGAAGCTTTCTTT.

In this sample, this clone turned up once. The chain joins TRBV7-9 to TRBJ1-5; TRBD1 might be the D (5 bases). The CDR3 extends over 14 amino acids. CDR1 and CDR2 (germline): SEHNR, FQNEAQ (reference sequence). The V end lost 5 bases, the J end lost 7 bases, and 15 bases lay between the germline ends. CDR3 sequence: CASSAIDEGQPQHF. CDR3 sequence (DNA): TGTGCCAGCAGCGCCATAGATGAGGGGCAGCCCCAGCATTTT.

The chain links TRBV5-1 to TRBJ2-7; TRBD1 agrees at 10 bases. Germline values: CDR1 SGHRS, CDR2 YFSETQ. V gave up 4 bases and J gave up 2 bases; unmatched junction bases: 3. The CDR3 spans 14 residues. CDR3 nucleotides: TGCGCCAGCAGCACGGGGACAGGGGCCTACGAGCAGTACTTC. Translating gives CASSTGTGAYEQYF.

The chain employs TRBV6-2 or TRBV6-3 and TRBJ2-5, with 9 bases lining up with TRBD2. The CDR3 contains 18 residues. The V segment lost 0 bases and the J segment 0 bases; nucleotides outside the gene matches: 8. The V gene's germline CDR1 is MNHEY and CDR2 SVGEGT. The chain's CDR3 is CASSYSNLAGMYQETQYF. DNA for the CDR3: TGTGCCAGCAGTTACTCGAACCTAGCGGGAATGTACCAAGAGACCCAGTACTTC.

The J gene is TRBJ2-3, the V gene TRBV5-1; 9 bases align to TRBD1. Germline CDR1 reads SGHRS; CDR2 reads YFSETQ. This CDR3 comprises 18 residues. The trim removed 4 bases at V and 1 base at J, leaving 13 bases unmatched. The CDR3 spells CASSLTSLRTGGTDTQYF. CDR3 nucleotide sequence: TGCGCCAGCAGCCTGACCTCCCTACGGACAGGGGGCACAGATACGCAGTATTTT. Full variable domain (missing parts from reference TRBV5-1 and TRBJ2-3): KAGVTQTPRYLIKTRGQQVTLSCSPISGHRSVSWYQQTPGQGLQFLFEYFSETQRNKGNFPGRFSGRQFSNSRSEMNVSTLELGDSALYLCASSLTSLRTGGTDTQYFGPGTRLTVL.

This clone turned up a few times. The chain employs TRBV28 and TRBJ2-3; TRBD2 matches 8 bases. The CDR3 consists of 15 residues. V lost 1 base to trimming and J lost 4 bases; unmatched junction nucleotides: 4. Germline CDR1 reads MDHEN; CDR2 reads SYDVKM. The CDR3, as DNA: TGTGCCAGCAGTTTATCGGCGACTAGCGCAGATACGCAGTATTTT. Its translation: CASSLSATSADTQYF.

The gene calls are TRBV6-5 and TRBJ2-1; 10 nucleotides agree with TRBD2. There are 15 residues in the CDR3. Germline assignment: CDR1 MNHEY and CDR2 SVGAGI. The V and J ends lost 4 bases and 8 bases, in that order; junction bases with no gene match: 8. The CDR3 is CASSSSSGGVDEQFF. In DNA, the CDR3 is TGTGCCAGCAGTTCATCAAGCGGGGGGGTGGATGAGCAGTTCTTC.

CDR3 coding DNA: TGCGCCAGCAGCTTGGAGATCGGGGAGCTGTTTTTT. Residues: CASSLEIGELFF. The rearrangement links TRBV5-1 to TRBJ2-2, with unresolved D. The CDR3 is made up of 12 amino acids. Looked up from germline, CDR1 is SGHRS and CDR2 is YFSETQ. Trimming took off 0 bases at V and 7 bases at J, with 4 bases between the two ends.

The chain links TRBV30 to TRBJ2-3; 10 nucleotides line up with TRBD2. In germline, CDR1 is GTSNPN, CDR2 SVGIG (reference sequence). Losses at the gene ends were 4 bases for V and 2 bases for J; bases not matched to a gene: 3. This CDR3 spans 14 amino acids. CDR3 DNA: TGTGCCTGGACTAGCGGGAGTCCCACAGATACGCAGTATTTT. Translation gives CAWTSGSPTDTQYF. Based on the CDR3 plus reference TRBV30 and TRBJ2-3, the full variable domain is SQTIHQWPATLVQPVGSPLSLECTVEGTSNPNLYWYRQAAGRGLQLLFYSVGIGQISSEVPQNLSASRPQDRQFILSSKKLLLSDSGFYLCAWTSGSPTDTQYFGPGTRLTVL.